This T cell receptor beta chain came from a study of shared clonotypes between healthy human individuals. The overall study: Per-donor plates numbered three CD4 naive, three CD4 memory, two CD8 naive and one CD8 memory. The study, taken as a whole, reports: Some naive CD4 clonotypes, roughly 4.7%, turned up in common across a few donors.

The CDR3 runs to 12 residues. The V end lost 2 bases, the J end lost 4 bases, and 2 bases lay between the germline ends. CDR1 MGHRA and CDR2 YSYEKL come from the germline V gene. The CD8 memory fraction combined CD45RO+ cells with TemRA cells (CCR7-negative CD45RA+). Comments on this clone: What it recognizes is unknown.

At deep level, the assay was performed. TCRdb keeps only in-frame clones here, not all; method: immunoSEQ multiplex PCR. The sample carries 400,000 or so clones, approximately 96% recorded once. Sequenced: memory CD8+ T cells sorted from blood. Described subset: CD45RO+ cells pooled with CCR7-negative TemRA cells. This chain uses TRBV4-1 with TRBJ2-2; D gene uncertain. The sequence was obtained from a man aged 25-40 years in good health. CDR3: CASSQPTGELFF. CDR3 DNA: TGCGCCAGCAGCCAACCCACCGGGGAGCTGTTTTTT.